This T cell receptor (beta chain) was captured in a study of T cell repertoires in cytomegalovirus infection. Whole-study context: Signatures in public TCR beta sequences pointed to both CMV infection and matching HLA type. Whole-study findings and limits: HLA-C-restricted CMV clonotypes gave the most frequent clonotype in two of eight donors. Summed public TCR beta family frequency identified CMV carriers bearing the relevant HLA.

This clonotype was observed a few times. Antigen unknown. One entry per CDR3 protein, called by TCRdb with MiXCR from the reads. The table records some 320,000 distinct CDR3 sequences, over 7.5% of them present only once. The germline V gene has CDR1 SQVTM and CDR2 ANQGSEA. The junction had 6 bases not matched to a gene; V was cut back by 5 bases and J by 6 bases. The CDR3 has 12 residues. V is TRBV29-1 and J is TRBJ2-7; 8 nucleotides align to TRBD1. The material sequenced was PBMCs. The receptor's source is a human donor in good health (CMV status not recorded). Some clones in this sample may be carry-over from other donors' samples. The CDR3 bases are TGCAGCGTTTCAGGACAGGGCTTCGAGCAGTACTTC. Protein: CSVSGQGFEQYF.